One T cell receptor (beta chain) is described in this entry. Its target is unknown. The study ran its PCR with 60 Vbeta and 13 Jbeta primers. The method was immunoSEQ multiplex PCR; TCRdb's version includes in-frame clones alone and lacks a portion of them. The sample consists of approximately 120,000 clones, approximately 80% of them appearing once. This entry comes from a study of cytomegalovirus exposure and HLA in healthy donors. General observations from the study: While the bulk of TCR sequences proved rare, some public TCRs turned up in many donors.

Germline V gives CDR1 KGHSH, CDR2 LQKENI. The CDR3 extends over 13 amino acids. V was shortened by 6 bases and J by 5 bases, with 13 bases between the two germline ends. The TCR originated in a woman between 35 and 50 years old in good health and CMV-seropositive. The chain couples TRBV18 to TRBJ2-5; D not resolved. Sequenced input: PBMCs. The chain's CDR3 is CASSSTVRETQYF. The CDR3 region has the DNA TGTGCCAGCTCGTCCACAGTTCGGGAGACCCAGTACTTC. Together with reference TRBV18 and TRBJ2-5, the CDR3 gives the full variable domain: NAGVMQNPRHLVRRRGQEARLRCSPMKGHSHVYWYRQLPEEGLKFMVYLQKENIIDESGMPKERFSAEFPKEGPSILRIQQVVRGDSAAYFCASSSTVRETQYFGPGTRLLVL.